The source of this T cell receptor beta chain is a study of T cells in Graves' hyperthyroidism and ophthalmopathy. Study summary: Peripheral blood samples were taken at initial diagnosis, prior to any treatment.

Germline V lookup: CDR1 MDHEN, CDR2 SYDVKM. The CDR3 extends over 14 amino acids. V was pared by 8 bases and J by 3 bases, with 6 bases of the junction left unmatched. The study defined stable Graves' hyperthyroidism as no ophthalmopathy progression within 18 months. Patients aged 18 to 65 had newly diagnosed hyperthyroidism of under 2 months' duration. This clonotype was observed at least ten times. Amplification of TCR beta CDR3 regions was performed using RNA transcripts as template. HTBI primers drove first-round RT-PCR of the TCR CDR3. Using its own MiXCR run on the multiplex PCR reads, TCRdb lists one record per CDR3 protein. The sample lists 350,000 to 400,000 distinct CDR3 sequences, approximately 20% occurring once.

This clonotype was obtained from a woman aged 18 to 35 with Graves' hyperthyroidism. J is TRBJ2-5 and V is TRBV28; 10 positions agree with TRBD2. Material: blood. The CDR3 region is CASVTAGGKETQYF. In DNA form, the CDR3 reads TGTGCCAGCGTAACAGCGGGGGGGAAAGAGACCCAGTACTTC.